This T cell receptor (beta chain) was recorded in a study of regulatory T cells in long-lasting Graves disease. TCR beta libraries were built with iRepertoire HTBI primers and Arm-PCR of CDR3 regions. TCRdb processed the multiplex PCR reads anew with MiXCR; each CDR3 protein has one entry. The sample lists 520,000 or so distinct CDR3 sequences, about 12% occurring once. Time point indicated: newly diagnosed GD, antithyroid drugs for less than 3 months. PBMCs were the source of the RNA used for TCR sequencing. This CDR3 has 18 residues. Trimming took 1 base from V and 5 from J, leaving 22 bases between them. The V gene's germline CDR1 is SNHLY and CDR2 FYNNEI. A remark on this clonotype: This could be a read error, since a much larger clone is one nucleotide away.

The same specimen was also included in a second study, on T cells in Graves' hyperthyroidism and ophthalmopathy. From that paper: Most expanded thyroid clonotypes above 0.001 also appeared in blood.

This sequence originates from a woman in her 30s with Graves disease. The sample here was peripheral blood mononuclear cells (PBMCs), taken at new diagnosis, from a patient treated with antithyroid drugs. This sequence joins TRBV2 and TRBJ2-3; no clear D. The CDR3 reads CASSEVPFSGLLEDTQYF. CDR3 DNA sequence: TGTGCCAGCAGTGAAGTACCTTTCAGTGGTTTATTGGAAGATACGCAGTATTTT. The variable domain in full, with the rest retrieved from reference TRBV2 and TRBJ2-3, is EPEVTQTPSHQVTQMGQEVILRCVPISNHLYFYWYRQILGQKVEFLVSFYNNEISEKSEIFDDQFSVERPDGSNFTLKIRSTKLEDSAMYFCASSEVPFSGLLEDTQYFGPGTRLTVL.